This T cell receptor beta chain appears in the sequencing data of a study of CD8 T cells in ankylosing spondylitis. Study findings and constraints: Existing reports had already noted some motif variants in reactive arthritis synovial fluid and blood. It was reported that disease-linked clones were significantly enriched in matched ankylosing spondylitis synovial fluid.

By quantitative 5'-RACE with molecular barcodes, the TCR beta libraries were made. TCRdb reprocessed the 5' RACE reads with MiXCR, giving one entry per CDR3 protein. The data hold 150,000 or so distinct CDR3 sequences, with roughly 12% observed a single time. This clonotype has a count of ten or more. As yet, its antigen is unknown. The germline V and J ends were trimmed by 0 bases and 6 bases, with 10 bases remaining between them. This CDR3 is built from 14 residues. Germline CDR1 reads SGHKS; CDR2 reads YYEKEE (reference sequence). The sequenced material came from blood, either unsorted or a sorted T cell fraction (not recorded which). This sequence was found in a male donor with ankylosing spondylitis or in good health (not recorded which). The chain employs TRBV5-5 and TRBJ2-1; D gene ambiguous. CDR3 sequence (DNA): TGTGCCAGCAGCTTGGAAGATCTCGGCAATGAGCAGTTCTTC. It specifies CASSLEDLGNEQFF.